This record looks at one T cell receptor (beta chain) sequence and its context. What it recognizes is unknown. Looked up from germline, CDR1 is SGHRS and CDR2 is YFSETQ. This CDR3 is built from 11 residues. Trimming cost V 6 bases and J 6 bases, with 6 bases left between them. This sample was taken from a study of human T cells and chemical hapten exposure. Turning to the study itself: Each patch test put 0.01% DPC on the upper back, and results were read at 6 days. Study outcomes and limitations: High-frequency TCRs, those above 1 in 1000, stayed the same after DPC sensitization.

Each cDNA molecule in the library carried unique molecular identifiers. Each CDR3 protein is one row after TCRdb ran MiXCR on the RACE reads. In the table there are more than 250,000 distinct CDR3 sequences, 8.6% of which are singletons. Time point noted: pre-sensitization, week 0. As to treatment: therapeutic diphenylcyclopropenone sensitization with weekly scalp DPC. This receptor was taken from a woman aged 40-49 years with alopecia areata. Some clones in this sample may be carry-over from other donors' samples. This sample comprised whole blood, obtained in connection with sensitization to the hapten diphenylcyclopropenone (DPC). This sequence joins TRBV5-1 and TRBJ2-2; the D is unclear. The DNA of the CDR3 is TGCGCCAGCACCGACGCCGGGGAGCTGTTTTTT. Amino acid sequence: CASTDAGELFF. Supplemented by reference TRBV5-1 and TRBJ2-2, the full variable domain reads KAGVTQTPRYLIKTRGQQVTLSCSPISGHRSVSWYQQTPGQGLQFLFEYFSETQRNKGNFPGRFSGRQFSNSRSEMNVSTLELGDSALYLCASTDAGELFFGEGSRLTVL.